This T cell receptor (beta chain) was documented in a study of identical twins. Overall study findings and caveats: Models underpredicted monozygotic twin sharing of out-of-frame TCR alpha.

The germline V gene encodes CDR1 LGHDT and CDR2 YNNKEL (reference sequence). The junction had 11 bases not matched to a gene; V was cut back by 6 bases and J by 6 bases. This CDR3 is 14 amino acids long. Turning to this clonotype: The antigen is undetermined.

TCRdb independently ran MiXCR on the 5' RACE reads; one entry per CDR3 protein. Of roughly 350,000 distinct CDR3 sequences listed, roughly 12% are singletons. This same sample was also taken into another study, of yellow fever vaccine responses in identical twins.

The source of this sequence is a woman aged 18-30 years in good health. V and J are TRBV3-1 and TRBJ2-7; the match to TRBD1 covers 7 bases. Sequenced material: CD8+ T cells sorted from blood. CDR3 region: CASRPFLQGCEQYV. As DNA, the CDR3 is TGTGCCAGCAGACCATTTCTACAGGGGTGCGAGCAGTACGTC.